What follows is one T cell receptor beta chain and its context. Antigen unknown. V was cut by 0 bases and J by 13 bases, with 13 bases left in between. Germline V lookup: CDR1 LNHNV, CDR2 YYDKDF (reference sequence). CDR3 length: 13 residues. Included in the TCR beta cDNA libraries were unique molecular identifiers. TCRdb re-called the PCR reads with MiXCR, one entry per CDR3 protein. The profile shows hundreds of thousands of distinct CDR3 sequences, around 60% of them singletons. This specimen belongs to a study of post-analysis software for immune sequencing data. About the study: Disease courses included relapsing-remitting, secondary progressive and progressive-relapsing multiple sclerosis.

General study results and limits: Five or six TRBV segments were significantly more frequent in patients than in controls. TRBV5-6, TRBV5-1 and TRBV20-1 were among these segments. The study found significantly lower normalized Chao1 diversity in multiple sclerosis patients than in controls.

The chain has TRBV15 and TRBJ2-4; D call uncertain. This clonotype originated in a girl between 2 and 10 years old with multiple sclerosis. Input material: blood. This CDR3 reads CATSRDLRVSQYF. As DNA, the CDR3 is TGTGCCACCAGCAGAGATCTTAGGGTGTCCCAGTACTTC.